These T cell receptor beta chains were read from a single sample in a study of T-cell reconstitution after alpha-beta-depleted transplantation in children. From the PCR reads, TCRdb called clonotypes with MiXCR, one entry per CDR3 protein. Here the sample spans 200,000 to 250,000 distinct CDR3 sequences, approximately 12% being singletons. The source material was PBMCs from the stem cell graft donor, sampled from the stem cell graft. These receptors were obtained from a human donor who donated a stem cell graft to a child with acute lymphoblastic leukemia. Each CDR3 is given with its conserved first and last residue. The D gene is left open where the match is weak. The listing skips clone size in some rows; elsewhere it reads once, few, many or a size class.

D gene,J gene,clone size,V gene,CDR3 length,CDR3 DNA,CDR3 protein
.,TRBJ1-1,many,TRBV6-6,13,TGTGCCAGCATGCGGATTATGAACACTGAAGCTTTCTTT,CASMRIMNTEAFF
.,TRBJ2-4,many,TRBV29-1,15,TGCAGCGTTGTTGGGGGCACACTAGCCAAAAACATTCAGTACTTC,CSVVGGTLAKNIQYF
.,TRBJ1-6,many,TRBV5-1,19,TGCGCCAGCAGCTTGGGACAGAGCCGTCTCGGGGTAGGGGCATCACCCCTCCACTTT,CASSLGQSRLGVGASPLHF
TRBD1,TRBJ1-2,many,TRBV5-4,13,TGTGCCACCCGGGACAGGGGGTCGTATGGCTACACCTTC,CATRDRGSYGYTF
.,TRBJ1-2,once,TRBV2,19,TGTGCCTTCTGTCTGATAGCCCTAGGGACCCGACGAACTAACTATGGCTACACCTTC,CAFCLIALGTRRTNYGYTF
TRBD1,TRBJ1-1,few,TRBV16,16,TGTGCCAGCAGCCAACCTGAACAGGGAACAGGGGCTGAAGCTTTCTTT,CASSQPEQGTGAEAFF
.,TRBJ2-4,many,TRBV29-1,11,TGCAGCTCTCGACAAGGGGACATTCAGTACTTC,CSSRQGDIQYF
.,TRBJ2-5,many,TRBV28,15,TGTGCCGCACGAGAAACAGGGGGGGCTCGCGTAGCCCAGTACTTC,CAARETGGARVAQYF
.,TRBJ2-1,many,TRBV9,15,TGTGCCAGCAGCGTAGAAGGTCAGTGGGGAGGTGAGCAGTTCTTC,CASSVEGQWGGEQFF
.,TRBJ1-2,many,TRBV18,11,TGTGCCAGCTCACCAAGAAGTGGCTACACCTTC,CASSPRSGYTF
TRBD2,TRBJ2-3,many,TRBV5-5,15,TGTGCCAGCAGCCGGCAGGGACTAGATCTCGATACGCAGTATTTT,CASSRQGLDLDTQYF
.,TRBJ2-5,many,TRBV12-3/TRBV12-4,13,TGTGCCAGCAGTTTGAACCTCCAAGAGACCCAGTACTTC,CASSLNLQETQYF
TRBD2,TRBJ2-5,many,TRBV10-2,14,TGCGCCAGCATGCGGGAGGGCCGAAGGGAGACCCAGTACTTC,CASMREGRRETQYF
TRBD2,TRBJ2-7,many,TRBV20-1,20,TGCAGTGCTAGAATGCCCACCGACAGGGGTGGGACTAGCGGAATCTACGAGCAGTACTTC,CSARMPTDRGGTSGIYEQYF
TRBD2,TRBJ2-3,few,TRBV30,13,TGTGCCTTTAGCGGGGGGCCGGGAGATACGCAGTATTTT,CAFSGGPGDTQYF
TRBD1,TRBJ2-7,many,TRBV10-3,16,TGTGCCATCAGCCCACTGGGGACAGGGGACAACTACGAGCAGTACTTC,CAISPLGTGDNYEQYF
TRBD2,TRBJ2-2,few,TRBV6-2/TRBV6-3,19,TGTGCCAGCATCCCTCTGACTAGCGGGGGGTCCCCCGAAGCCGGGGAGCTGTTTTTT,CASIPLTSGGSPEAGELFF
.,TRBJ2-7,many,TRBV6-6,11,TGTGCCAGCGCTCTGGGGCCCGAGCAGTACTTC,CASALGPEQYF
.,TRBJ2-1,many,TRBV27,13,TGTGCCAGCAGTTTGAAAAGGCACAATGAGCAGTTCTTC,CASSLKRHNEQFF
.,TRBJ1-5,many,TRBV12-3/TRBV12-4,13,.,CASSSSGFQPQHF
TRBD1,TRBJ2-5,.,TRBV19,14,TGTGCCAGTAAGAGACAGGGGTACCAAGAGACCCAGTACTTC,CASKRQGYQETQYF
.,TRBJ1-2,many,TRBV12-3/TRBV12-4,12,TGTGCCAGCAGGGAATACAGGGTTGGCTACACCTTC,CASREYRVGYTF
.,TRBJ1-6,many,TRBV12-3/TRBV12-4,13,TGTGCCAGCAGTTTTGAGGGAACGTCACCCCTCCACTTT,CASSFEGTSPLHF
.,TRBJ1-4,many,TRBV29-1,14,TGCAGCGTTGTTACGGGGATGGGAGTTGAAAAACTGTTTTTT,CSVVTGMGVEKLFF
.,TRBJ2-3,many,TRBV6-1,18,TGTGCCAGCACAAAGAATGAGGGCTGGCTCGGCCGCACAGATACGCAGTATTTT,CASTKNEGWLGRTDTQYF